This TCR beta chain was sequenced for a study of T cell changes during pregnancy in multiple sclerosis. The CDR3 spans 12 residues. Germline CDR1 and CDR2: SGDLS and YYNGEE. Trimming took off 5 bases at V and 7 bases at J, with 9 bases between the two ends. The assay was immunoSEQ multiplex PCR, and TCRdb's table has in-frame clones only and misses some. The table has approximately 46,000 clones, 92% seen once. The sample consisted of CD4+ T cells from peripheral blood mononuclear cells, taken after pregnancy. This receptor was identified in a female donor with multiple sclerosis, enrolled in a pregnancy study. This chain links TRBV9 with TRBJ2-2; tentatively, D is TRBD1 (6 bases). The CDR3 DNA reads TGTGCCAGCAGGTCAGGGGTCGGGGAGCTGTTTTTT. Encoded protein: CASRSGVGELFF.